The 5 T cell receptor beta chains presented below share a single source sample, sequenced in a study of blood T cells in healthy people across ages. PCR was performed a second time for about 7 to 11 cycles using a sample-barcoded 5' primer and a J-beta primer mix. TCRdb redid the calling of the 5' RACE reads with MiXCR, one entry per CDR3 protein. The table has over 950,000 distinct CDR3 sequences, approximately 50% seen once. Sequenced input: blood. The source of these receptors is an older woman in good health.

Many counts were recorded for this clonotype. V and J are TRBV7-2 and TRBJ2-7, with TRBD2 identical over 11 bases. This CDR3 comprises 15 residues. V lost 2 bases and J lost 1; bases outside the gene matches: 1. The V gene's germline CDR1 is SGHTA and CDR2 FQGNSA. Here the CDR3 DNA reads TGTGCCAGCAGCTTAACTAGCGGGAGTTCCTACGAGCAGTACTTC. This translates into CASSLTSGSSYEQYF.

The rearrangement joins TRBV25-1 to TRBJ1-5; tentatively, D is TRBD1 (6 bases). V gave up 0 bases and J gave up 4 bases, with 7 bases separating them. Germline CDR1 MGHDK, CDR2 SYGVNS. There are 14 residues in the CDR3. The CDR3 DNA reads as TGTGCCAGCAGTGAATATACAGGGAATCAGCCCCAGCATTTT. This encodes CASSEYTGNQPQHF.

V and J are TRBV12-3 or TRBV12-4 and TRBJ1-5; D is uncertain. Trimming pared 6 bases from V and 6 bases from J, leaving 12 bases between. There are 13 residues in the CDR3. CDR3 in amino acids: CASSPGEFQPQHF. For the CDR3, the DNA is TGTGCCAGCAGCCCTGGGGAATTTCAGCCCCAGCATTTT.

The chain carries TRBV29-1 and TRBJ2-3; 7 bases align to TRBD2. The germline gives CDR1 SQVTM, CDR2 ANQGSEA. J lost 0 bases, V lost 4 bases, and 10 bases had no gene match. There are 16 residues in the CDR3. The CDR3 DNA reads as TGCAGCGTTGCCCGGGGAAAGCGGGGAAGCACAGATACGCAGTATTTT. Amino acids: CSVARGKRGSTDTQYF.

This clonotype was observed a handful of times. CDR3 in amino acids: CSARPTSGSSYEQYF. CDR3 nucleotides: TGCAGTGCCCGCCCCACTAGCGGGAGCTCCTACGAGCAGTACTTC. The rearrangement joins TRBV20-1 to TRBJ2-7, with 11 bases that match TRBD2. This CDR3 spans 15 amino acids. J lost 0 bases, V lost 6 bases, and 7 bases had no gene match. Germline CDR1 reads DFQATT; CDR2 reads SNEGSKA (reference sequence).